These 18 T cell receptor beta chains were all obtained from the same sample, sequenced in a study of cytomegalovirus exposure and HLA in healthy donors. Here immunoSEQ multiplex PCR was the method, and the copy in TCRdb shows in-frame clones only, minus some. Counted here are about 120,000 clones, 85% to 90% occurring once; the ten biggest clones make up under 2.5%. Sample: PBMCs. These receptors originate from a woman aged 30 to 39 in good health and CMV-seronegative.

This chain links TRBV7-2 with TRBJ2-7; D is perhaps TRBD2 (5 bases). The V and J ends lost 1 base and 0 bases respectively, with 13 bases between them. The CDR3 runs to 16 residues. Germline V gene sequence: CDR1 SGHTA, CDR2 FQGNSA. CDR3 residues: CASSLVWVAISYEQYF. The CDR3 DNA sequence: TGTGCCAGCAGCTTAGTCTGGGTAGCGATCTCCTACGAGCAGTACTTC.

This clone was counted between two and nine times. This chain connects TRBV7-2 to TRBJ1-6; the D gene is possibly TRBD1 (5 bases). The germline gives CDR1 SGHTA, CDR2 FQGNSA. The CDR3 spans 15 residues. V lost 1 base to trimming and J lost 7 bases, with 11 bases between them. The CDR3 bases are TGTGCCAGCAGCTTAGTGGACACGAAGAATTCACCCCTCCACTTT. Its translation is CASSLVDTKNSPLHF.

The J gene is TRBJ2-1, the V gene TRBV12-5; 12 bases match TRBD2. V lost 9 bases to trimming and J lost 2 bases; unmatched junction nucleotides: 5. The germline V gene encodes CDR1 LGHNT and CDR2 FRNRAP. The CDR3 extends over 15 amino acids. The CDR3 region is CASTRLAGAYNEQFF. CDR3 coding DNA: TGTGCTAGCACAAGACTAGCGGGGGCCTACAATGAGCAGTTCTTC.

The chain has TRBV5-1 and TRBJ1-2; the D gene is possibly TRBD1 (6 bases). There are 14 residues in the CDR3. Between the trimmed V and J ends, which lost 2 bases and 2 bases, there was a span of 10 bases. Germline values: CDR1 SGHRS, CDR2 YFSETQ. The CDR3 nucleotides read TGCGCCAGCAGCTTTTCTACAGGGAACTATGGCTACACCTTC. This gives the protein CASSFSTGNYGYTF.

This clone was counted between two and nine times. J is TRBJ1-5 and V is TRBV7-6; TRBD1 matches 8 bases. Per the germline V gene, CDR1 is SGHVS and CDR2 is FNYEAQ. This CDR3 contains 16 residues. J was trimmed by 4 bases and V by 6 bases; bases with no gene match: 11. The CDR3 sequence is CASRPEGTGANQPQHF. The CDR3 region has the DNA TGTGCCAGCAGACCAGAGGGGACAGGCGCAAATCAGCCCCAGCATTTT.

This clone showed up just once. This sequence joins TRBV27 and TRBJ1-6; 8 bases agree with TRBD1. Trimming removed 1 base from V and 10 bases from J; junction bases left unmatched: 6. Germline CDR1 MNHEY, CDR2 SMNVEV (reference sequence). CDR3 length equals 15 residues. The CDR3 DNA sequence: TGTGCCAGCAGTTTATGGGGACAGGTGGGATCACCCCTCCACTTT. It yields the protein CASSLWGQVGSPLHF.

This chain uses TRBV6-4 with TRBJ2-4; 15 bases agree with TRBD2. Germline loops: CDR1 MRHNA, CDR2 SNTAGT. CDR3 size: 19 residues. The V gene end was trimmed by 6 bases and the J gene end by 8 bases; junction bases not matched to a gene: 17. The CDR3 protein is CASRLKRTSGGARRYIQYF. CDR3 coding DNA: TGTGCCAGCAGGTTGAAACGGACTAGCGGGGGGGCCCGACGATACATTCAGTACTTC.

The CDR3 DNA follows: TGTGCCAGCAGCGGGAGACTAGCGGGGGGAGGCTACGAGCAGTACTTC. Its protein is CASSGRLAGGGYEQYF. This chain connects TRBV11-2 to TRBJ2-5; TRBD2 agrees at 13 bases. The DNA matches TRBJ2-7 better at its end, which makes the J call doubtful. CDR1 is SGHAT and CDR2 is FQNNGV in the germline V gene. CDR3 length equals 16 residues.

V and J are TRBV5-1 and TRBJ2-3; 10 bases agree with TRBD2. V was pared by 3 bases and J by 1 base, with 8 bases of the junction left unmatched. This CDR3 contains 17 residues. Germline V gene data show CDR1 as SGHRS and CDR2 as YFSETQ. The CDR3 DNA reads TGCGCCAGCAGCTGGGGGGTCGGGACTAGCGGCACAGATACGCAGTATTTT. It specifies CASSWGVGTSGTDTQYF.

The chain recombines TRBV7-3 with TRBJ1-1; the D gene is possibly TRBD1 (5 bases). Trimming shortened V by 5 bases and J by 8 bases, and 12 bases separated the two germline ends. CDR1 is SGHTA, CDR2 FQGTGA, per germline. The CDR3 has 12 residues. The CDR3 reads CASSPLGGEAFF. Here the CDR3 DNA reads TGTGCCAGCAGCCCCCTGGGGGGGGAAGCTTTCTTT. Combining the CDR3 with reference TRBV7-3 and TRBJ1-1 gives the whole variable domain GAGVSQTPSNKVTEKGKYVELRCDPISGHTALYWYRQSLGQGPEFLIYFQGTGAADDSGLPNDRFFAVRPEGSVSTLKIQRTERGDSAVYLCASSPLGGEAFFGQGTRLTVV.

V usage is TRBV6-5 and J usage is TRBJ1-2, with a tentative D call TRBD1 (5 bases). Deletions cut 5 bases from V and 7 bases from J, with 8 bases between. This CDR3 spans 11 amino acids. In germline, CDR1 is MNHEY, CDR2 SVGAGI. The CDR3 DNA is TGTGCCAGCAGTCAGGGCTCTGGCTACACCTTC. Translation gives CASSQGSGYTF.

V gene TRBV4-1 combines with J gene TRBJ1-5; tentatively, D is TRBD1 (6 bases). Looked up from germline, CDR1 is MGHRA and CDR2 is YSYEKL. V lost 4 bases and J 5 bases, leaving 12 bases between the germline ends. The CDR3 is 14 amino acids. The CDR3 sequence: CASSRGGGDQPQHF. In DNA, the CDR3 is TGCGCCAGCAGCCGAGGGGGAGGGGATCAGCCCCAGCATTTT.

The chain carries TRBV30 and TRBJ1-6, with TRBD1 matching 7 bases. The CDR3 runs 14 residues. Germline-derived CDR1 and CDR2 are GTSNPN and SVGIG (reference sequence). V dropped 5 bases and J dropped 11; count of bases not matched to a gene: 12. The CDR3 reads CAWRTLGQQTPLHF. CDR3 DNA sequence: TGTGCCTGGCGGACTCTGGGACAGCAGACACCCCTCCACTTT. The variable domain in full, completed from reference TRBV30 and TRBJ1-6, reads SQTIHQWPATLVQPVGSPLSLECTVEGTSNPNLYWYRQAAGRGLQLLFYSVGIGQISSEVPQNLSASRPQDRQFILSSKKLLLSDSGFYLCAWRTLGQQTPLHFGNGTRLTVT.

The chain employs TRBV5-1 and TRBJ2-5, with 8 positions matching TRBD2. Per the germline V gene, CDR1 is SGHRS and CDR2 is YFSETQ. V lost 0 bases to trimming and J lost 5 bases; unmatched junction nucleotides: 9. The CDR3 contains 16 residues. Here the CDR3 DNA reads TGCGCCAGCAGCTTGGTCTCGCGGGGGGAAGGGGAGACCCAGTACTTC. It encodes CASSLVSRGEGETQYF.

This clone was seen just once. V gene TRBV2 combines with J gene TRBJ1-1; tentatively, D is TRBD1 (5 bases). The V end lost 1 base, the J end lost 1 base, and 16 bases lay between the germline ends. Germline CDR1 reads SNHLY; CDR2 reads FYNNEI. The CDR3 spans 17 residues. Here the CDR3 DNA reads TGTGCCAGCAGTGAAGAGATCAGGGCAGGGCAGAACACTGAAGCTTTCTTT. Translation: CASSEEIRAGQNTEAFF. Full variable domain (remainder filled in from reference TRBV2 and TRBJ1-1): EPEVTQTPSHQVTQMGQEVILRCVPISNHLYFYWYRQILGQKVEFLVSFYNNEISEKSEIFDDQFSVERPDGSNFTLKIRSTKLEDSAMYFCASSEEIRAGQNTEAFFGQGTRLTVV.

This clone was seen just once. The rearrangement joins TRBV5-4 to TRBJ2-6; TRBD1 agrees at 8 bases. Germline values: CDR1 SGHNT, CDR2 YYREEE (reference sequence). The V segment lost 7 bases and the J segment 2 bases; nucleotides outside the gene matches: 8. CDR3 size: 16 residues. CDR3 amino acids: CASFGQGEAGANVLTF. CDR3 sequence (DNA): TGTGCCAGCTTCGGACAGGGCGAGGCTGGGGCCAACGTCCTGACTTTC.

The chain combines TRBV5-4 with TRBJ2-7; 9 nucleotides match TRBD2. This CDR3 region has 15 residues. Germline assignment: CDR1 SGHNT and CDR2 YYREEE (reference sequence). V lost 0 bases to trimming and J lost 7 bases; unmatched junction nucleotides: 8. CDR3 loop: CASSLGGTSLREQYF. CDR3 in DNA: TGTGCCAGCAGCTTGGGTGGGACTAGCCTGCGGGAGCAGTACTTC. Variable domain in full (rest from reference TRBV5-4 and TRBJ2-7): ETGVTQSPTHLIKTRGQQVTLRCSSQSGHNTVSWYQQALGQGPQFIFQYYREEENGRGNFPPRFSGLQFPNYSSELNVNALELDDSALYLCASSLGGTSLREQYFGPGTRLTVT.

The V call is TRBV7-9, the J call TRBJ1-4; D not resolved. This CDR3 spans 17 amino acids. Trimming stripped 2 bases from V and 3 bases from J, with 16 bases between. CDR1 is SEHNR and CDR2 is FQNEAQ in the germline V gene (reference sequence). The CDR3 protein is CASSLWGGGGANEKLFF. DNA of the CDR3: TGTGCCAGCAGCTTATGGGGAGGTGGAGGAGCTAATGAAAAACTGTTTTTT.